The rows below give T cell receptor beta chains drawn from one sample of a study of T-cell reconstitution after alpha-beta-depleted transplantation in children. TCRdb independently ran MiXCR on the PCR reads; one entry per CDR3 protein. The repertoire holds just under 550,000 distinct CDR3 sequences, with approximately 16% as singletons. Sample: PBMCs from the stem cell graft donor, taken from the stem cell graft. The receptors come from a human donor who donated a stem cell graft to a child with acute lymphoblastic leukemia. Both conserved end residues are part of each CDR3. The D gene is left open where the match is weak. Expanded clones get a size class; other rows say once, few or many, or leave the size out.

d_call j_call clone_size v_call cdr3_nt cdr3_aa
TRBD1 TRBJ1-2 - TRBV4-1 TGCGCCAGCAGTAGTGCACGAGGGACAGCGAATGGCTACACCTTC CASSSARGTANGYTF
TRBD2 TRBJ2-1 - TRBV6-1 TGTGCCAGCAGCCGTGGAACTAGCGGGTCCGTCTCCTACAATGAGCAGTTCTTC CASSRGTSGSVSYNEQFF
- TRBJ2-7 - TRBV5-1 TGCGCCAGCAGCTTGGGGGCATCTCTCGAGCAGTACTTC CASSLGASLEQYF
- TRBJ2-3 few TRBV29-1 TGCAGCGCAACCCGTGGGACAGATACGCAGTATTTT CSATRGTDTQYF
- TRBJ2-7 - TRBV6-5 TGTACCCCTAGCGGCAGGGGTGACGAGCAGTACTTC CTPSGRGDEQYF
- TRBJ2-1 - TRBV7-9 TGTGCCAGCAGCTTATTGAGGGACACCGCCTACAATGAGCAGTTCTTC CASSLLRDTAYNEQFF
- TRBJ2-2 many TRBV11-1 TGTGCCAGCAGCCCATTGAGGAGCACCGGGGAGCTGTTTTTT CASSPLRSTGELFF
TRBD2 TRBJ2-2 - TRBV3-1 TGTGCCTGCAGCCAAGCCCCCAGGCTAGCGGTGAACACCGGGGAGCTGTTTTTT CACSQAPRLAVNTGELFF
TRBD1 TRBJ1-2 - TRBV9 TGTGCCAGCAGCGACGGACAGGGCCGCGGCTACACCTTC CASSDGQGRGYTF
- TRBJ1-2 - TRBV29-1 TGCAGCGTTGATCCCCGGCAGATCTATGGCTACACCTTC CSVDPRQIYGYTF
- TRBJ1-2 few TRBV5-1 TGCGCCAGCAGCTTGTCCGGGGTCACTAACTATGGCTACACCTTC CASSLSGVTNYGYTF
- TRBJ2-1 - TRBV4-1 TGCGCCAGCAGCCTTGGGACTGAGACCTACAATGAGCAGTTCTTC CASSLGTETYNEQFF
TRBD2 TRBJ2-3 few TRBV7-3 TGTGCCAGCAGCTTAATGGGGACTAGCGGGTCAGATACGCAGTATTTT CASSLMGTSGSDTQYF
TRBD1 TRBJ2-7 - TRBV27 TGTGCCAGCAGGGACGGACAGGGGCCCTACGAGCAGTACTTC CASRDGQGPYEQYF
TRBD2 TRBJ2-1 - TRBV12-3/TRBV12-4 TGTGCCAGCAGTTTGAGGCTAGCGGGAGCCCTCTACAATGAGCAGTTCTTC CASSLRLAGALYNEQFF